These T cell receptor beta chains were read from a single sample in a study of OX40 agonist ivuxolimab in advanced cancers. TCRdb's table, derived via immunoSEQ multiplex PCR, lists solely in-frame clones and lacks some. The repertoire has about 86,000 clones, roughly 89% of them found once; the top ten carry less than 0.2%. The sample here was CD4+ or CD8+ T cells sorted from blood, taken in a trial of the OX40 agonist ivuxolimab. The receptors derive from an adult with an advanced solid tumor such as melanoma, head and neck, liver or kidney cancer. Each CDR3 is given with its conserved first and last residue. The D gene is left open where the match is weak. Clone sizes are given selectively: once, few, many, or a class where the clone is expanded.

>16|NA|TRBJ1-4|TRBV5-1|NA
TGCGCCAGCAGCTTGGTGGGGGCCCAGGGAAAAGAAAAACTGTTTTTT
CASSLVGAQGKEKLFF
>16|once|TRBJ2-7|TRBV4-2|TRBD2
TGTGCCAGCAGCCGTCGAAGGACTAGCGACTCCTACGAGCAGTACTTC
CASSRRRTSDSYEQYF
>16|NA|TRBJ2-3|TRBV11-2|TRBD2
TGTGCCAGCAGCCCCGTCGTAGCGGGAGACTCAGATACGCAGTATTTT
CASSPVVAGDSDTQYF
>14|NA|TRBJ1-6|TRBV9|NA
TGTGCCAGCAGTGCCGGGACTTTCAATTCACCCCTCCACTTT
CASSAGTFNSPLHF
>15|few|TRBJ1-1|TRBV10-3|NA
TGTGCCATCAGTGATAAGTCCCCTCTGAACACTGAAGCTTTCTTT
CAISDKSPLNTEAFF
>14|NA|TRBJ2-7|TRBV4-2|TRBD1
TGTGCCAGCAGCCTTGAGGACAGGGAAGGGCAGCAGTACTTC
CASSLEDREGQQYF
>17|NA|TRBJ2-6|TRBV21-1|NA
TGTGCCAGCAGCAAGGGGCTGAGAGACTCTGGGGCCAACGTCCTGACTTTC
CASSKGLRDSGANVLTF
>16|NA|TRBJ2-2|TRBV7-3|TRBD2
TGTGCCAGCAGCTTATTGGCGGGAGCGGGGACCGGGGAGCTGTTTTTT
CASSLLAGAGTGELFF
>12|NA|TRBJ2-2|TRBV10-3|NA
TGTGCCATCAGCGACAGCACCGGGGAGCTGTTTTTT
CAISDSTGELFF
>13|NA|TRBJ2-5|TRBV9|NA
TGTGCCAGCAGCACCCAGGGTTATGAGACCCAGTACTTC
CASSTQGYETQYF
>14|NA|TRBJ1-1|TRBV7-9|TRBD1
TGTGCCAGCAGCCGGGACAGAAGTAACACTGAAGCTTTCTTT
CASSRDRSNTEAFF
>15|once|TRBJ2-3|TRBV11-3|TRBD2
TGTGCCAGCAGCCCGGGACTAGCGGAAGGAGATACGCAGTATTTT
CASSPGLAEGDTQYF
>14|NA|TRBJ1-1|TRBV28|NA
TGTGCCAGCAGTCAATGGACAAGAATCGCTGAAGCTTTCTTT
CASSQWTRIAEAFF
>15|once|TRBJ1-4|TRBV5-8|NA
TGTGCCAGCAGCGTGGGACGTTGGAATAATGAAAAACTGTTTTTT
CASSVGRWNNEKLFF
>15|once|TRBJ1-5|TRBV5-1|NA
TGCGCCAGCAGCTTGCAGGGTTCGGGCAATCAGCCCCAGCATTTT
CASSLQGSGNQPQHF
>15|NA|TRBJ1-5|TRBV28|NA
TGTGCCAGCCTAAGTCAGGGGTCGGGCAATCAGCCCCAGCATTTT
CASLSQGSGNQPQHF
>15|NA|TRBJ2-3|TRBV6-1|NA
TGTGCCAGCAGTGAAGGGAATACTAGAGCAGATACGCAGTATTTT
CASSEGNTRADTQYF